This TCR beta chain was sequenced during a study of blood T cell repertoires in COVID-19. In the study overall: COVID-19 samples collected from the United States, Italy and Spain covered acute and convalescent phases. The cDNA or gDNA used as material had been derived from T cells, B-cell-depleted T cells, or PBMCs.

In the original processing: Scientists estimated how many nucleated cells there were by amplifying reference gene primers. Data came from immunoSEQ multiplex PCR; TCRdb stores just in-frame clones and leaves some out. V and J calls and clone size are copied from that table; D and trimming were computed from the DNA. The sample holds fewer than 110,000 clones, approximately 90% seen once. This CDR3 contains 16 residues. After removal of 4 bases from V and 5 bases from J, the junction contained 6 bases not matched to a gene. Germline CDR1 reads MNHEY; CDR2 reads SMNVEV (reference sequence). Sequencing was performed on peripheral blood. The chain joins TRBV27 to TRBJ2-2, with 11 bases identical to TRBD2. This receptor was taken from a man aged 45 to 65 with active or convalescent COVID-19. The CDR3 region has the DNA TGTGCCAGCAGTTCGCCTGCTAGCGGGAGGACCGGGGAGCTGTTTTTT. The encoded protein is CASSSPASGRTGELFF.